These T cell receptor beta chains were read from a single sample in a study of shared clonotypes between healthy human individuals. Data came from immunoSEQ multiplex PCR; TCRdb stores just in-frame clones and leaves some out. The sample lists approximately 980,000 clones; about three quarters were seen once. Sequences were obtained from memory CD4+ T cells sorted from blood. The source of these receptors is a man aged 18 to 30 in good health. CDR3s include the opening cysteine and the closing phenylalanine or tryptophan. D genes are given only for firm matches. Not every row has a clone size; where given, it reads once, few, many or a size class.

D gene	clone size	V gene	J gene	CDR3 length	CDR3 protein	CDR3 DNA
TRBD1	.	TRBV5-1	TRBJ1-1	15	CASSLEGQGVTEAFF	TGCGCCAGCAGCTTGGAGGGACAGGGAGTCACTGAAGCTTTCTTT
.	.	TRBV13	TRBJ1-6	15	CASSRRNRVGSPLHF	TGTGCCAGCAGCCGACGCAACAGGGTAGGCTCACCCCTCCACTTT
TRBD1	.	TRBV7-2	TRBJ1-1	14	CASSFQGANTEAFF	TGTGCCAGCAGCTTCCAGGGGGCAAACACTGAAGCTTTCTTT
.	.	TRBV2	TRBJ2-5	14	CASSDIGSGETQYF	TGTGCCAGCAGTGATATAGGATCTGGGGAGACCCAGTACTTC
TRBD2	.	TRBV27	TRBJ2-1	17	CASSRPSVLAGYNEQFF	TGTGCCAGCAGCCGTCCTTCGGTTCTAGCGGGGTACAATGAGCAGTTCTTC
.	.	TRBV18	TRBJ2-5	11	CASSPERTQYF	TGTGCCAGCTCACCAGAGAGGACCCAGTACTTC
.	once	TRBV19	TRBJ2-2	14	CASSISGAAGELFF	TGTGCCAGTAGTATATCAGGGGCGGCCGGGGAGCTGTTTTTT
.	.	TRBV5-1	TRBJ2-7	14	CASRALTASYEQYF	TGCGCCAGCCGGGCCTTGACAGCCTCCTACGAGCAGTACTTC
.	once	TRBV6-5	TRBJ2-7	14	CASSYLDKPYEQYF	TGTGCCAGCAGTTACCTGGACAAACCCTACGAGCAGTACTTC
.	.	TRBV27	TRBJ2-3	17	CASSLSSGWKGTDTQYF	TGTGCCAGCAGTTTATCGTCTGGCTGGAAGGGCACAGATACGCAGTATTTT
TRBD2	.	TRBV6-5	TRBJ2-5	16	CASSSLTSGRRETQYF	TGTGCCAGCAGTTCTTTGACTAGCGGGAGGAGGGAGACCCAGTACTTC
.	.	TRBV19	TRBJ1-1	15	CASSMGGRTNTEAFF	TGTGCCAGTAGTATGGGCGGGAGAACGAACACTGAAGCTTTCTTT
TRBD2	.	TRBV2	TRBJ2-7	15	CASRVTSGSTHEQYF	TGTGCCAGCAGGGTAACTAGCGGGAGTACGCACGAGCAGTACTTC